These T cell receptor beta chains were read from a single sample in a study of cytomegalovirus exposure and HLA in healthy donors. TCRdb's table, derived via immunoSEQ multiplex PCR, lists solely in-frame clones and lacks some. The repertoire consists of approximately 140,000 clones, with 65% to 90% occurring once and the leading ten covering roughly 1.2%. The sequenced material came from PBMCs. The receptors come from a girl aged 2-10 years in good health and CMV-seronegative. The CDR3 runs from the conserved cysteine through the conserved F or W. The D gene is left open where the match is weak. Not all rows give a size; the values are once, few, many and, for expanded clones, a class.

.	.	TRBV9	TRBJ1-1	TGTGCCAGCAGCGCCCAGATACAGGGAAGTCCGACTGAAGCTTTCTTT	CASSAQIQGSPTEAFF
TRBD2	.	TRBV6-1	TRBJ2-7	TGTGCCAGCAGAACTAGCGGGAGCCTCTCCTACGAGCAGTACTTC	CASRTSGSLSYEQYF
TRBD2	.	TRBV7-6	TRBJ2-3	TGTGCCAGCAGCTTAAGGGGGCTAGCGGGGGGGGTCACAGATACGCAGTATTTT	CASSLRGLAGGVTDTQYF
.	.	TRBV19	TRBJ2-5	TGTGCCAGTAGTACCGAGGCAGGGGCTGAGACCCAGTACTTC	CASSTEAGAETQYF
TRBD2	.	TRBV7-2	TRBJ2-1	TGTGCCAGCAGGAGGACTAGCGGGGTTAATGAGCAGTTCTTC	CASRRTSGVNEQFF
TRBD2	.	TRBV30	TRBJ2-5	TGTGCCTGGAGTCGCGTAGGCGGGGGGGCCCAGTACTTC	CAWSRVGGGAQYF
TRBD1	once	TRBV5-1	TRBJ2-1	TGCGCCAGCAGCTTGTGGGACAGGGTCTACAATGAGCAGTTCTTC	CASSLWDRVYNEQFF
TRBD1	.	TRBV28	TRBJ2-7	TGTGCCAGCTTTACAGGGGTCCGGTCCTACGAGCAGTACTTC	CASFTGVRSYEQYF
.	.	TRBV6-4	TRBJ2-3	TGTGCCAGCAGTGAGGGCTCCACAGATACGCAGTATTTT	CASSEGSTDTQYF
.	.	TRBV7-6	TRBJ2-2	TGTGCCAGCAGCTTAGAGGGAGACACCGGGGAGCTGTTTTTT	CASSLEGDTGELFF
TRBD2	.	TRBV11-2	TRBJ2-3	TGTGCCAGCAGCTCGGGACTAGCGGGAGGTCGCACAGATACGCAGTATTTT	CASSSGLAGGRTDTQYF
TRBD1	.	TRBV6-6	TRBJ2-1	TGTGCCAGCACCGAAGCACAGGGGATCGATGAGCAGTTCTTC	CASTEAQGIDEQFF
.	.	TRBV19	TRBJ1-2	TGTGCCAGTAGTTTGAGGGGGGGCGAGTGGTATGGCTACACCTTC	CASSLRGGEWYGYTF
TRBD1	.	TRBV29-1	TRBJ1-2	TGCAGCGTTCCCCCTCCCGGGACAGGGAGGGGGAAGGGCTACACCTTC	CSVPPPGTGRGKGYTF
.	.	TRBV9	TRBJ1-1	TGTGCCAGCAGCGTAGAAGGGGCTACGTGGAACACTGAAGCTTTCTTT	CASSVEGATWNTEAFF
TRBD1	.	TRBV30	TRBJ1-5	TGTGCCTGGAGTGGCGGACAGGGTATAAGCAATCAGCCCCAGCATTTT	CAWSGGQGISNQPQHF
TRBD1	few	TRBV2	TRBJ2-7	TGTGCCAGCAGTGTGGACAGGGGGACCTACGAGCAGTACTTC	CASSVDRGTYEQYF
TRBD2	.	TRBV9	TRBJ2-1	TGTGCCAGCAGCGTAGGTTGGCGGGGGGGCGGCGATGAGCAGTTCTTC	CASSVGWRGGGDEQFF
.	.	TRBV7-9	TRBJ1-2	TGTGCCAGCAGCTTAGACCGGGGCTATGGCTACACCTTC	CASSLDRGYGYTF
.	.	TRBV28	TRBJ1-2	TGTGCCAGCAGTTCCCACAGGGTCTCATCCTATGGCTACACCTTC	CASSSHRVSSYGYTF
TRBD1	.	TRBV28	TRBJ2-7	TGTGCCAGCAGTTTAGACAGGGGGGGGTACGAGCAGTACTTC	CASSLDRGGYEQYF
.	.	TRBV28	TRBJ2-3	TGTGCCAGCAGCCTCTCGGGGGATACGCAGTATTTT	CASSLSGDTQYF
.	.	TRBV7-3	TRBJ1-1	TGTGCCAGCAGCTTGGGCCGGAACACTGAAGCTTTCTTT	CASSLGRNTEAFF
TRBD1	.	TRBV6-5	TRBJ2-1	TGTGCCAGCAGTTACTCGCAGGGGGCAGGCAATGAGCAGTTCTTC	CASSYSQGAGNEQFF
.	once	TRBV25-1	TRBJ2-3	TGTGCCAGCAGTGAATCCGGACTCGGCTCGCACACGGATACGCAGTATTTT	CASSESGLGSHTDTQYF
TRBD1	.	TRBV9	TRBJ2-7	TGTGCCAGCAGCCAACAGGGGGCGCGTGAGCAGTACTTC	CASSQQGAREQYF
TRBD2	.	TRBV5-4	TRBJ2-5	TGTGCCAGCAGCGATCCGGGACTAGCGGGAGGGGAGTTGACCCAGTACTTC	CASSDPGLAGGELTQYF
TRBD1	.	TRBV6-1	TRBJ1-2	TGTGCCAGCGCCGGACAGGGATACTATGGCTACACCTTC	CASAGQGYYGYTF
.	.	TRBV10-3	TRBJ1-1	TGTGCCATCAGTCCCTCGTTAAACACTGAAGCTTTCTTT	CAISPSLNTEAFF
TRBD1	.	TRBV9	TRBJ1-5	TGTGCCAGCAGCGTAGGGACAGGGCCTTCAGAGCCCCAGCATTTT	CASSVGTGPSEPQHF
.	.	TRBV2	TRBJ1-2	TGTGCCAGCAGGGATGACAGACGATCTTTCTATGGCTACACCTTC	CASRDDRRSFYGYTF
.	.	TRBV5-1	TRBJ2-1	TGCGCCAGTCGGACTGAGGGAGGCAATGAGCAGTTCTTC	CASRTEGGNEQFF
.	.	TRBV15	TRBJ1-3	TGTGCCACCAGCAGAGACAGGTTCCCTGGAAACACCATATATTTT	CATSRDRFPGNTIYF
.	.	TRBV28	TRBJ2-3	TGTGCCAGCAGTTGGAGGAAAAGCACAGATACGCAGTATTTT	CASSWRKSTDTQYF
.	.	TRBV27	TRBJ2-5	TGTGCCAGCAGTTTAGCAGGGGTGAGAGAGACCCAGTACTTC	CASSLAGVRETQYF
.	.	TRBV5-1	TRBJ2-7	TGCGCCAGCAGCTTGGAGTCAGGGGGGTACGAGCAGTACTTC	CASSLESGGYEQYF
TRBD2	.	TRBV25-1	TRBJ2-5	TGTGCCAGCAGTGATCATATGGGACTAGCGGGAGCAAGGGAGACCCAGTACTTC	CASSDHMGLAGARETQYF
.	.	TRBV2	TRBJ2-5	TGTGCCAGCAGTGAATCAGGGCTTGGCCAAGAGACCCAGTACTTC	CASSESGLGQETQYF
TRBD2	.	TRBV7-9	TRBJ2-3	TGTGCCAGCAGCTCCTGGACTAGCGGGCGGAGCACAGATACGCAGTATTTT	CASSSWTSGRSTDTQYF
TRBD1	few	TRBV27	TRBJ1-5	TGTGCCAGCTCTAAGACAGGGGAGAATCAGCCCCAGCATTTT	CASSKTGENQPQHF
.	.	TRBV7-6	TRBJ2-1	TGTGCCAGCAGCTGGAACGAGGAGGCAGTCTCGGACAATGAGCAGTTCTTC	CASSWNEEAVSDNEQFF
.	few	TRBV6-5	TRBJ2-5	TGTGCCAGCAGCAGGGGTTTCGGCGAGACCCAGTACTTC	CASSRGFGETQYF
TRBD1	.	TRBV6-4	TRBJ2-2	TGTGCCAGCAGTGACTCGGACAGGGGGAACACCGGGGAGCTGTTTTTT	CASSDSDRGNTGELFF
.	.	TRBV7-8	TRBJ1-4	TGTGCCAGCAGCTTAGCGCGGGGGGGGCGCGAAAAACTGTTTTTT	CASSLARGGREKLFF
TRBD1	.	TRBV27	TRBJ1-4	TGTGCCAGCAGATCGGCAGGGGGTTATGAAAAACTGTTTTTT	CASRSAGGYEKLFF
TRBD1	.	TRBV7-3	TRBJ2-3	TGTGCCAGCAGCTTAGTTCCAGAGACAGGGGGATTAGATACGCAGTATTTT	CASSLVPETGGLDTQYF
.	.	TRBV28	TRBJ2-5	TGTGCCAGCAGTCTCGGACTATCTGGCATGCAAGAGACCCAGTACTTC	CASSLGLSGMQETQYF
.	.	TRBV6-1	TRBJ2-1	TGTGCCAGCAGTGTACAGGAAAGCTCCTACAATGAGCAGTTCTTC	CASSVQESSYNEQFF
.	once	TRBV7-2	TRBJ2-5	TGTGCCAGCGCCCCCGGACCGAACGGAGGTACCCAGTACTTC	CASAPGPNGGTQYF
TRBD2	.	TRBV28	TRBJ2-2	TGTGCCAGCAGTTCCCGACTAGCGGGAGTATTCGGGGAGCTGTTTTTT	CASSSRLAGVFGELFF
.	.	TRBV19	TRBJ1-1	TGTGCCAGTAAGTCCACAGCGAACACTGAAGCTTTCTTT	CASKSTANTEAFF
TRBD1	.	TRBV6-6	TRBJ2-7	TGTGCCAGCAGGGGAGGACAGGGTAATATCTCCTACGAGCAGTACTTC	CASRGGQGNISYEQYF
TRBD1	.	TRBV4-3	TRBJ1-5	TGCGCCAGCAGCCAAGACCGGGACAGAGGCAATCAGCCCCAGCATTTT	CASSQDRDRGNQPQHF